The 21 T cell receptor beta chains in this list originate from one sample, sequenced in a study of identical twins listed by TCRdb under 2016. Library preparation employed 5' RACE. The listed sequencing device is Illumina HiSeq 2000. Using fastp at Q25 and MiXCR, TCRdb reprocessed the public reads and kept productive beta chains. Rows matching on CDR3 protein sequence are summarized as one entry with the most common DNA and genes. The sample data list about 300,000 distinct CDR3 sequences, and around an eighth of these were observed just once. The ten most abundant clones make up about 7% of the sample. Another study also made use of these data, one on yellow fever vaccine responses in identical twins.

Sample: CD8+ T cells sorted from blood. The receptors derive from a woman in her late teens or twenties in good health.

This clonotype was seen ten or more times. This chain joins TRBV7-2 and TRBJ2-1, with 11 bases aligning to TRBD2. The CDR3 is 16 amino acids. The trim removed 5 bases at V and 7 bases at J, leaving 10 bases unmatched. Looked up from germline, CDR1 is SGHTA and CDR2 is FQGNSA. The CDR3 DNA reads TGTGCCAGCAGCCTAGGGTCTAGCGGGAGGACAAATGAGCAGTTCTTC. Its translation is CASSLGSSGRTNEQFF. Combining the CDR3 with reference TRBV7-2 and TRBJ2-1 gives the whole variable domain GAGVSQSPSNKVTEKGKDVELRCDPISGHTALYWYRQSLGQGLEFLIYFQGNSAPDKSGLPSDRFSAERTGGSVSTLTIQRTQQEDSAVYLCASSLGSSGRTNEQFFGPGTRLTVL.

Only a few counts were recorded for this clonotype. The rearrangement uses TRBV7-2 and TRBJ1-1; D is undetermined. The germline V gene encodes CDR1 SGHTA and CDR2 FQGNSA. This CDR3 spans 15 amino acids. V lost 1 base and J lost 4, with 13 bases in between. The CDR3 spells CASSLGRAEGTEAFF. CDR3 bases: TGTGCCAGCAGCTTAGGACGGGCGGAGGGCACTGAAGCTTTCTTT.

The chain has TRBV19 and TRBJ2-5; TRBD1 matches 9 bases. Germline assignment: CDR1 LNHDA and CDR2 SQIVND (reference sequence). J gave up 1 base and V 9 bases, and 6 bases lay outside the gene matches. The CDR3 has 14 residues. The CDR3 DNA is TGTGCCAGCAAGACAGGGGGGACCCAAGAGACCCAGTACTTC. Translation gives CASKTGGTQETQYF.

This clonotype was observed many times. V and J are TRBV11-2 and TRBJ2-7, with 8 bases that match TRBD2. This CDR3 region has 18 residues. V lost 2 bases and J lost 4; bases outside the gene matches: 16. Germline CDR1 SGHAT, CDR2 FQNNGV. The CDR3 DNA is TGTGCCAGCAGCTTAAGTGGATGGACTAGCACCCTCCCATACGAGCAGTACTTC. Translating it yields CASSLSGWTSTLPYEQYF.

In DNA form, the CDR3 reads TGTGCCAGCAGTCCTTCGCCCTTGGCCCAAGTCTACGAGCAGTACGTC. Amino acids: CASSPSPLAQVYEQYV. This rearrangement joins TRBV25-1 to TRBJ2-7; D is unresolved. CDR3 size: 16 residues. Germline CDR1 MGHDK, CDR2 SYGVNS. V lost 5 bases, J lost 3 bases, and 20 bases lay in between.

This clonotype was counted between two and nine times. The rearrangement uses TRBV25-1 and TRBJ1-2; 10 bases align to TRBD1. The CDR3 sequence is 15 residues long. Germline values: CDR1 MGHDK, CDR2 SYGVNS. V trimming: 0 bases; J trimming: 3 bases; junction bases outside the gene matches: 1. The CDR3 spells CASSEYGTGDYGYTF. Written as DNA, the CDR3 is TGTGCCAGCAGTGAATATGGGACAGGGGACTATGGCTACACCTTC.

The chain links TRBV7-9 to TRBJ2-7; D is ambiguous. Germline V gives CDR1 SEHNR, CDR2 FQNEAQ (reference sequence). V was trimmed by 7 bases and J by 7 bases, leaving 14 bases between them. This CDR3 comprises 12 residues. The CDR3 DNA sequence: TGTGCCAGCACCTCAACAACATGGGAGCAGTACTTC. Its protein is CASTSTTWEQYF.

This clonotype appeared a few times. The CDR3 DNA is TGTGCCAGCAGTTTAGCTAACCCCTACAATGAGCAGTTCTTC. Residues: CASSLANPYNEQFF. The chain recombines TRBV12-3 or TRBV12-4 with TRBJ2-1, with D uncertain. Trimming took 0 bases from V and 2 from J, leaving 5 bases between them. This CDR3 region has 14 residues.

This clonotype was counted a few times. CDR3 loop: CASSLSAGGPRYNEQFF. The CDR3 DNA is TGTGCCAGCAGTTTATCAGCGGGGGGTCCCCGTTACAATGAGCAGTTCTTC. V is TRBV27 and J is TRBJ2-1; 9 bases match TRBD2. Germline V gene sequence: CDR1 MNHEY, CDR2 SMNVEV (reference sequence). V shed 0 bases, J shed 4 bases, and the junction held 7 bases outside the gene matches. The CDR3 runs 17 residues.

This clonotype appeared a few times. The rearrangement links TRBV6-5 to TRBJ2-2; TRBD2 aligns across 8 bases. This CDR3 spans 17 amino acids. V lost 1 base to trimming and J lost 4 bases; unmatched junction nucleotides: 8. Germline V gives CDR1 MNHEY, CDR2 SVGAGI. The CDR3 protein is CASSYWGGRSSTGELFF. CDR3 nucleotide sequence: TGTGCCAGCAGTTACTGGGGCGGGAGGTCTTCCACCGGGGAGCTGTTTTTT.

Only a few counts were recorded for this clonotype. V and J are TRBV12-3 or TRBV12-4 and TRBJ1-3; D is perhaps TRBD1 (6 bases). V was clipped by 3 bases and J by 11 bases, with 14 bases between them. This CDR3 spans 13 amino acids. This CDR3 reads CASSFGQPSAIYF. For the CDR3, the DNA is TGTGCCAGCAGTTTTGGACAGCCGAGCGCCATATATTTT.

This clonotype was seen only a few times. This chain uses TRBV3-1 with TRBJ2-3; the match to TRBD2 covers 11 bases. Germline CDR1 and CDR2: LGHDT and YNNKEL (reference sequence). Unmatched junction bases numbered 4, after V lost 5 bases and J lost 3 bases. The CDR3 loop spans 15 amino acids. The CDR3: CASSARLAGTDTQYF. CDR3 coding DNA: TGTGCCAGCAGCGCCCGACTAGCGGGGACAGATACGCAGTATTTT.

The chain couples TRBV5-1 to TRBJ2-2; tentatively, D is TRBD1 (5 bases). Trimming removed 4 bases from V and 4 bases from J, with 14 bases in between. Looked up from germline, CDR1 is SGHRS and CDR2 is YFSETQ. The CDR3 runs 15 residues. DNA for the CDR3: TGCGCCAGCAGCACTCGACAGTCAGTCACCGGGGAGCTGTTTTTT. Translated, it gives CASSTRQSVTGELFF.

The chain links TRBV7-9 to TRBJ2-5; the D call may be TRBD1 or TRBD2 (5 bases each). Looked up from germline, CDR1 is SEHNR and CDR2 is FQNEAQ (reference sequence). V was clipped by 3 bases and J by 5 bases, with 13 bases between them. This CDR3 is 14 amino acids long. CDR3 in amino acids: CASSFVGREETQYF. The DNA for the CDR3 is TGTGCCAGCAGCTTCGTCGGCAGGGAGGAGACCCAGTACTTC.

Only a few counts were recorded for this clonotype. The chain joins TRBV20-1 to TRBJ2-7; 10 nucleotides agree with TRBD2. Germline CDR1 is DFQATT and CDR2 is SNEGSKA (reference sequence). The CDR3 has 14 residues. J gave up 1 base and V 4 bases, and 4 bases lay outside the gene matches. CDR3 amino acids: CSAKSGRASYEQYF. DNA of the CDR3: TGCAGTGCTAAGAGCGGGAGGGCTTCCTACGAGCAGTACTTC.

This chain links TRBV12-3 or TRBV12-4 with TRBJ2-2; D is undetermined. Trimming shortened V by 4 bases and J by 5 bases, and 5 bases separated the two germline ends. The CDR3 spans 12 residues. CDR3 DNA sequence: TGTGCCAGCAGTTACCGAACCGGGGAGCTGTTTTTT. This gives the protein CASSYRTGELFF.

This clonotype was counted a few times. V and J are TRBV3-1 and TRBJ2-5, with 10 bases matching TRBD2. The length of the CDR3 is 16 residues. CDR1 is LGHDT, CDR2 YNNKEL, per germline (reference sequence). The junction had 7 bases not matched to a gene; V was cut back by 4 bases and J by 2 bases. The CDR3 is CASSPFSGGLQETQYF. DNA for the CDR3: TGTGCCAGCAGCCCCTTTAGCGGGGGGCTTCAAGAGACCCAGTACTTC.

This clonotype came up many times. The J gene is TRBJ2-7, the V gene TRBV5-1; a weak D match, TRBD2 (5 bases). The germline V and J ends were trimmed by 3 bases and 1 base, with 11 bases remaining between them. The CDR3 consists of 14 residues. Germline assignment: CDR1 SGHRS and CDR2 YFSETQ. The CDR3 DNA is TGCGCCAGCAGCTGGGGAGACTCGTCCTACGAGCAGTACTTC. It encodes CASSWGDSSYEQYF.

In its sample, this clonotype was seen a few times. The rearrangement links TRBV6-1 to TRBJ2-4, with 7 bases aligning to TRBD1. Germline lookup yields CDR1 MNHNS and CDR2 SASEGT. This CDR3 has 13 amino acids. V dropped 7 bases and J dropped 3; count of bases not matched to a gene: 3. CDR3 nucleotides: TGTGCCAGCATAGGGGGCGGCAAAAACATTCAGTACTTC. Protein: CASIGGGKNIQYF.

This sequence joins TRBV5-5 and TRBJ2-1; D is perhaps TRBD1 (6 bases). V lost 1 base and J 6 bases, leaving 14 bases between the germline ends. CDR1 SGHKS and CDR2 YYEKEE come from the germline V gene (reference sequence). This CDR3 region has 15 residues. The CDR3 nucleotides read TGTGCCAGCAGCTTGTATTTGGGGGCGGGCAATGAGCAGTTCTTC. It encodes CASSLYLGAGNEQFF.

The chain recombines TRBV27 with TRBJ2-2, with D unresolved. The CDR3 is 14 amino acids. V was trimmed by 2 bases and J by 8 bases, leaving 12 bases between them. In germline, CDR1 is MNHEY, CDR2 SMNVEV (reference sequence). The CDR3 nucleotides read TGTGCCAGCAGTTTACTGTCCGGGTCTGGGGAGCTGTTTTTT. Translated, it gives CASSLLSGSGELFF.